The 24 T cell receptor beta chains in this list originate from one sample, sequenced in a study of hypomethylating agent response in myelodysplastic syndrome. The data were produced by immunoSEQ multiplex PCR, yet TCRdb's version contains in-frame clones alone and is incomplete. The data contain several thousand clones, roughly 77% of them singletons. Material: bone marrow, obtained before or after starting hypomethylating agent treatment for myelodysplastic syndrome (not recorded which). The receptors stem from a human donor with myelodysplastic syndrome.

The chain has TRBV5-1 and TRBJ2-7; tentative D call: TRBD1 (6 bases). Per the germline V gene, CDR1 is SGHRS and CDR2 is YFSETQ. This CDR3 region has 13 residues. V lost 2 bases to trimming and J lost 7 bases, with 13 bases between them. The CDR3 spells CASSFTGFGEQYF. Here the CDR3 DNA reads TGCGCCAGCAGCTTTACAGGGTTCGGGGAGCAGTACTTC.

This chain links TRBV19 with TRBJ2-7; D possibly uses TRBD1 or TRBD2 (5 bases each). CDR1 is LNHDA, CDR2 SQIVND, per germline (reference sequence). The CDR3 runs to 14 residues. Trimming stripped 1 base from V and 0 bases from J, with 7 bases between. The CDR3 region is CASSIGGGSYEQYF. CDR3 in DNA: TGTGCCAGTAGTATAGGTGGGGGCTCCTACGAGCAGTACTTC.

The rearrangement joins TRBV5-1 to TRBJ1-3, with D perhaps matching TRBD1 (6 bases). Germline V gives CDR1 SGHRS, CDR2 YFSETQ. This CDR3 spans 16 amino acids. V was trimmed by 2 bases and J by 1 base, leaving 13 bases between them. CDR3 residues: CASSFGTTISGNTIYF. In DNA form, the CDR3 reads TGCGCCAGCAGCTTCGGGACAACCATTTCTGGAAACACCATATATTTT.

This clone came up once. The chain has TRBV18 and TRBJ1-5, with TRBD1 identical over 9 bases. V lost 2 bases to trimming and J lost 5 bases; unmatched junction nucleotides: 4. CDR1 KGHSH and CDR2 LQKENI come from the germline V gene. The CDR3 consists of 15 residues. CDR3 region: CASSPGTGFDQPQHF. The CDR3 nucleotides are TGTGCCAGCTCACCAGGGACAGGGTTTGATCAGCCCCAGCATTTT.

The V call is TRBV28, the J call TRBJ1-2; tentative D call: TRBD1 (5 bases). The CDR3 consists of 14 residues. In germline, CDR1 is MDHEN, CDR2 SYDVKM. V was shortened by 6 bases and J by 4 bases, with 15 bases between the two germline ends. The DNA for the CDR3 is TGTGCCAGCAGGTTTGGGGGGGATACCTATGGCTACACCTTC. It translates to CASRFGGDTYGYTF.

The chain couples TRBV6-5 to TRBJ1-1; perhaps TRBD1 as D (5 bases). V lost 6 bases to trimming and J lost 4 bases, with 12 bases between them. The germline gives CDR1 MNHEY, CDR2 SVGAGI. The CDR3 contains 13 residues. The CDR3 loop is CASSTKGRTEAFF. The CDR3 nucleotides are TGTGCCAGCAGCACTAAGGGGCGCACTGAAGCTTTCTTT.

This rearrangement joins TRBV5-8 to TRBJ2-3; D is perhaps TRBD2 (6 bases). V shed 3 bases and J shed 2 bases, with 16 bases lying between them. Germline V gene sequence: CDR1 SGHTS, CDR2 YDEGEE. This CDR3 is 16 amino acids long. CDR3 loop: CASSSDYPHYTDTQYF. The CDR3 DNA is TGTGCCAGCAGCTCGGACTATCCCCACTACACAGATACGCAGTATTTT.

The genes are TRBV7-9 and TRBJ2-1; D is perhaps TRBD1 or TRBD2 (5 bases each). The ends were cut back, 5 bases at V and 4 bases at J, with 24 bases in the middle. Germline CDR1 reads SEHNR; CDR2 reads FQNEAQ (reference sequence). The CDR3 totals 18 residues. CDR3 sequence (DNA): TGTGCCAGCAGCGGGGGTCTCGGTACCCTCATTCGATACAATGAGCAGTTCTTC. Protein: CASSGGLGTLIRYNEQFF.

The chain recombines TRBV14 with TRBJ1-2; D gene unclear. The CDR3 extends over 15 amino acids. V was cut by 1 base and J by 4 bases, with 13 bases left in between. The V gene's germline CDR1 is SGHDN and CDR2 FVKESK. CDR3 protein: CASSQGTLLRYGYTF. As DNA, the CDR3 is TGTGCCAGCAGCCAAGGTACACTTCTTCGCTATGGCTACACCTTC.

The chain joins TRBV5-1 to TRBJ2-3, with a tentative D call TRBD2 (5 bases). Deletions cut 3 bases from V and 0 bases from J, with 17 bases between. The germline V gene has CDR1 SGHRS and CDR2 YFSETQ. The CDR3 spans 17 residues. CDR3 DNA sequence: TGCGCCAGCAGCTCGTCCGGACCTACTAGTAGCACAGATACGCAGTATTTT. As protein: CASSSSGPTSSTDTQYF.

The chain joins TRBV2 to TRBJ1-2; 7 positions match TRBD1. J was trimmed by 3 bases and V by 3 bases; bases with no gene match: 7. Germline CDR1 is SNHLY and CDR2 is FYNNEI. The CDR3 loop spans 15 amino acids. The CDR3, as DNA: TGTGCCAGCAGTGAGGGGGGCAGGGGGGACTATGGCTACACCTTC. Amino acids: CASSEGGRGDYGYTF.

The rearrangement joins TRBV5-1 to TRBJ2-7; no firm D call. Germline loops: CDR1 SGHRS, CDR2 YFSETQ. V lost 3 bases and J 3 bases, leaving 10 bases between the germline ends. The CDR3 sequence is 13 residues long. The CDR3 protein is CASSSPPGYEQYF. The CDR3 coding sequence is TGCGCCAGCAGCTCCCCCCCCGGCTACGAGCAGTACTTC.

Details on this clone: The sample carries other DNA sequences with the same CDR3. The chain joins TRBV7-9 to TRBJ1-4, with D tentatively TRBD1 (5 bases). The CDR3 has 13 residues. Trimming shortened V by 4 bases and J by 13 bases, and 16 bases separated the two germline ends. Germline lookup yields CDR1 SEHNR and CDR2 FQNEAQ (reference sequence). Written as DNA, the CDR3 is TGTGCCAGCAGCTCCTTTCCGGGACCCCGACTGTTTTTT. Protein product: CASSSFPGPRLFF.

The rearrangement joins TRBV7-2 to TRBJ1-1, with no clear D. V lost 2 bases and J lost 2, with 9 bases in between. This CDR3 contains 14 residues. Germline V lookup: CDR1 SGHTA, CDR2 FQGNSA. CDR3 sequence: CASSLWPINTEAFF. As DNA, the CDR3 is TGTGCCAGCAGCTTATGGCCTATCAACACTGAAGCTTTCTTT.

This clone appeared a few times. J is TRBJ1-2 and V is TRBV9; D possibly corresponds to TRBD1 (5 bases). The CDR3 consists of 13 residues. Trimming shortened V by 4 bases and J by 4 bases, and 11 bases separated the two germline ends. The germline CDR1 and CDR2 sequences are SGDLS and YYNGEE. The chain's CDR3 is CASSLGGGYGYTF. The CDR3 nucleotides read TGTGCCAGCAGCCTTGGCGGGGGCTATGGCTACACCTTC.

The CDR3 protein is CAISVGPESTDTQYF. The CDR3 DNA reads as TGTGCCATCAGTGTCGGACCTGAGAGCACAGATACGCAGTATTTT. The rearrangement uses TRBV10-3 and TRBJ2-3; D is unclear. In germline, CDR1 is ENHRY, CDR2 SYGVKD. The V end lost 4 bases, the J end lost 0 bases, and 11 bases lay between the germline ends. The CDR3 length is 15 residues.

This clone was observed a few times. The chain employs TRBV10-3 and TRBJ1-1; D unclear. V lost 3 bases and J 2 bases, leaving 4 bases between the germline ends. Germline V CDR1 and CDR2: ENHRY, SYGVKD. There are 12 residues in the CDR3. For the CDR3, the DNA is TGTGCCATCAGTGATGTCAACACTGAAGCTTTCTTT. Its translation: CAISDVNTEAFF.

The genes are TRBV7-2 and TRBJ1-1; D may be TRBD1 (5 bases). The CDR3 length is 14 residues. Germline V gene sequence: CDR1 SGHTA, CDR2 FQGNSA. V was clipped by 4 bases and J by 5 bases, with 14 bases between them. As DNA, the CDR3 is TGTGCCAGCAGCTACAACCCTGGGGGTACTGAAGCTTTCTTT. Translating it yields CASSYNPGGTEAFF.

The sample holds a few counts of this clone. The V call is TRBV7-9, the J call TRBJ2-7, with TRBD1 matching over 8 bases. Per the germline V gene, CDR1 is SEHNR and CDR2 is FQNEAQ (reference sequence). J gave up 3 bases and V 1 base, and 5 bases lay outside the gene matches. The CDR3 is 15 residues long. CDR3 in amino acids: CASSLVSGGHYEQYF. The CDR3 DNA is TGTGCCAGCAGCTTAGTCTCAGGGGGCCACTACGAGCAGTACTTC.

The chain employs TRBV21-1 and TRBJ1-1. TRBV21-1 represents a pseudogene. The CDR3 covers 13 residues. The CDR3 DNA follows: TGTGCCAGCAGCACGGGTAGGAACACTGAAGCTTTCTTT. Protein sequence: CASSTGRNTEAFF.

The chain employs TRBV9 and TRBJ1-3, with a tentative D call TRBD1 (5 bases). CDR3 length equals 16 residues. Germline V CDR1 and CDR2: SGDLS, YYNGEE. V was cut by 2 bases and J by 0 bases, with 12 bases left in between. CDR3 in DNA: TGTGCCAGCAGCGTGACACAGGTTCCCTCTGGAAACACCATATATTTT. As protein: CASSVTQVPSGNTIYF.

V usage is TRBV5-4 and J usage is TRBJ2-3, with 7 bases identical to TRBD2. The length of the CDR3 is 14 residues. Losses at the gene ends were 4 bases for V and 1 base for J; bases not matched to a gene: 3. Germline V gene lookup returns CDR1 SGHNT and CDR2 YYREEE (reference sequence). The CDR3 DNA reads TGTGCCAGCAGCCAGGGAGGGGGCACAGATACGCAGTATTTT. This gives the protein CASSQGGGTDTQYF.

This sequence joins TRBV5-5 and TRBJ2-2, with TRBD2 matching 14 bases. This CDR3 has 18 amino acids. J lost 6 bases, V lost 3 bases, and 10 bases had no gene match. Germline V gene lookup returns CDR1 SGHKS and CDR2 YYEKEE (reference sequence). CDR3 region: CASSSRTSGGLIAGELFF. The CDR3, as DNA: TGTGCCAGCAGCTCCAGGACTAGCGGGGGGCTTATTGCCGGGGAGCTGTTTTTT.

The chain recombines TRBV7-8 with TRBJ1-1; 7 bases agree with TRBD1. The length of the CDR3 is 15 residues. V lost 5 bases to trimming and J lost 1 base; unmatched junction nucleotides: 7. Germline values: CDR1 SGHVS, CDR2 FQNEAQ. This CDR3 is CASSALNRGNTEAFF. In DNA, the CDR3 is TGTGCCAGCAGCGCCCTAAACAGGGGGAACACTGAAGCTTTCTTT.